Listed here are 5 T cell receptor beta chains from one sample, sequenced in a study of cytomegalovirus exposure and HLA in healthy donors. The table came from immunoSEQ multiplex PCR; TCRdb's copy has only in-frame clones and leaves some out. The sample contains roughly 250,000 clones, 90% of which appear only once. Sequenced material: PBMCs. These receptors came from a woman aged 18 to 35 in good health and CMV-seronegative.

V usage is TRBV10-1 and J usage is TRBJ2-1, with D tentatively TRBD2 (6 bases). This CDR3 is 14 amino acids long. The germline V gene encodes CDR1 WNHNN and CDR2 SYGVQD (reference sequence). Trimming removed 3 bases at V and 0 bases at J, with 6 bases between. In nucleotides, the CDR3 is TGCGCCAGCAGTGACGGGAGCTCCTACAATGAGCAGTTCTTC. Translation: CASSDGSSYNEQFF.

The CDR3 DNA follows: TGTGCCAGCAGGGAAACTCCGGGGGCTGGAAACACCATATATTTT. This codes for CASRETPGAGNTIYF. V usage is TRBV6-5 and J usage is TRBJ1-3; the D gene is possibly TRBD1 (5 bases). There are 15 residues in the CDR3. Trimming took 6 bases from V and 2 from J, leaving 14 bases between them. Germline V CDR1 and CDR2: MNHEY, SVGAGI.

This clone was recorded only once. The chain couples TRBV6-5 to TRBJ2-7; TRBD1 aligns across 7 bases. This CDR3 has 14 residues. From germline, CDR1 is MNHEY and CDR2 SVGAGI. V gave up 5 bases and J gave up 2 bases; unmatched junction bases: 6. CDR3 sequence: CASSPGQVPYEQYF. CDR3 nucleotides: TGTGCCAGCAGTCCCGGACAGGTCCCCTACGAGCAGTACTTC.

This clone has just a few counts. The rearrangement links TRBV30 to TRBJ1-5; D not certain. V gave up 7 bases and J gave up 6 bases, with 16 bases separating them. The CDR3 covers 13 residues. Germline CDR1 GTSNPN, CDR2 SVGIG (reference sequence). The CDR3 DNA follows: TGTGCCTTTGACCGGGATTGGGGTCAGCCCCAGCATTTT. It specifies CAFDRDWGQPQHF.

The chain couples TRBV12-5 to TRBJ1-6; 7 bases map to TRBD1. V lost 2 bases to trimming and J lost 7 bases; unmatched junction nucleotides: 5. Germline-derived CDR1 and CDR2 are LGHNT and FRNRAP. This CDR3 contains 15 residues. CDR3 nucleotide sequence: TGTGCTAGTGGTTTGCCCGGGACAGTAAATTCACCCCTCCACTTT. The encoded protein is CASGLPGTVNSPLHF.